This paragraph reports one TCR beta chain. Its antigen remains unknown. The source of the sample is a study of early T cells in non-severe SARS-CoV-2 infection. Across the study: Alpha and beta chains were unpaired, from unsorted whole-blood bulk RNA. Broader study findings: VDJdb matching favored anti-spike CD8 responses, missing private and CD4 specificities.

Attached unique molecular identifiers marked individual cDNA molecules. TCRdb called the 5' RACE reads again in MiXCR, with one record for every CDR3 protein. The table includes roughly 92,000 distinct CDR3 sequences, roughly 12% detected once. The clonotype comes from an adult who was a healthcare worker with PCR-confirmed SARS-CoV-2 infection or an uninfected control (not recorded which). This material consisted of whole blood, taken at baseline.

The CDR3 spells CASSSPRLAGNWAGANVLTF. The CDR3 nucleotides are TGTGCCAGCAGCTCGCCCCGACTAGCGGGGAACTGGGCTGGGGCCAACGTCCTGACTTTC. The chain combines TRBV7-8 with TRBJ2-6, with 11 nucleotides matching TRBD2. Germline loops: CDR1 SGHVS, CDR2 FQNEAQ. CDR3 length: 20 residues. V was pared by 4 bases and J by 2 bases, with 13 bases of the junction left unmatched.